The clone carrying this T cell receptor beta chain has only a few counts. The time point: newly diagnosed GD, antithyroid drugs for less than 3 months. The TCR library was prepared using RNA isolated from PBMCs. Patients came from an endocrinology department in Xi'an, China. Tubes containing EDTA received 8 to 9.5 milliliters of drawn peripheral blood. The sample originates from a study of regulatory T cells in long-lasting Graves disease. Trimming removed 0 bases from V and 5 bases from J, with 9 bases in between. The CDR3 covers 14 residues. The germline gives CDR1 WNHNN, CDR2 SYGVQD (reference sequence). For TCR beta, libraries came from iRepertoire HTBI primers and Arm-PCR of CDR3 regions. In the original analysis: The study identified about 60 TRBV and around 15 TRBJ segments across samples. TCRdb reanalysed the multiplex PCR reads using MiXCR and keeps one entry per CDR3 protein. TCRdb, not the authors, supplied the V and J calls. The sample has 320,000 or so distinct CDR3 sequences; over 15% are singletons.

The rearrangement links TRBV10-1 to TRBJ2-3; D gene unclear. This TCR derives from a female donor with Graves disease. The specimen comprised peripheral blood mononuclear cells (PBMCs), sampled at new diagnosis, from a patient treated with antithyroid drugs. The CDR3 region is CASSESGWLDTQYF. DNA of the CDR3: TGCGCCAGCAGTGAGTCCGGATGGTTAGATACGCAGTATTTT.